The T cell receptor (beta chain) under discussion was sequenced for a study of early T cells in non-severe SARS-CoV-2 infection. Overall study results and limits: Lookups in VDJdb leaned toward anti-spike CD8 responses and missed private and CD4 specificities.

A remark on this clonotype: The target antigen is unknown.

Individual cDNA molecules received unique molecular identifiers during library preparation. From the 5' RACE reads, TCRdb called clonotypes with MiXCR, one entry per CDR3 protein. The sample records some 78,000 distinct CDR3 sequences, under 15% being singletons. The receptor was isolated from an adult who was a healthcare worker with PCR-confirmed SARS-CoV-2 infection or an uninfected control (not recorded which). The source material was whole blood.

CDR3: CAIRGILSQPQHF. CDR3 DNA sequence: TGTGCCATCAGGGGTATTTTAAGTCAGCCCCAGCATTTT. The chain combines TRBV10-3 with TRBJ1-5; D uncertain. Germline CDR1 and CDR2: ENHRY and SYGVKD. The CDR3 is made up of 13 amino acids. Trimming pared 6 bases from V and 6 bases from J, leaving 12 bases between.